These 18 T cell receptor beta chains share one sample of origin, sequenced in a study of breast tumors, draining lymph nodes, adjacent tissues. Axillary draining lymph nodes of breast cancer patients supplied the node samples. TCRdb analysed the multiplex PCR reads with MiXCR anew, one entry per CDR3 protein. The table has about 230,000 distinct CDR3 sequences, 32% seen once. The sequencing input was axillary lymph node tissue. The receptors derive from a female donor with breast cancer. Some clones in this sample may be carry-over from other donors' samples.

This clonotype occurred many times. A read error may account for a junction end that differs from germline. The chain has TRBV7-7 and TRBJ2-7; TRBD1 or TRBD2 may be the D gene (6 bases each). In germline, CDR1 is SSHAT, CDR2 FNYEAQ (reference sequence). This CDR3 spans 15 amino acids. CDR3 sequence (DNA): TGTGCTAGCAGCCCCGGTACAGGGACTTGGTACGAGCAGTACTTC. Protein: CASSPGTGTWYEQYF.

This clonotype was counted ten times or more. The chain links TRBV20-1 to TRBJ2-1; 14 bases match TRBD2. The trim removed 0 bases at V and 7 bases at J, leaving 8 bases unmatched. Germline lookup yields CDR1 DFQATT and CDR2 SNEGSKA (reference sequence). This CDR3 contains 17 residues. The CDR3 nucleotides read TGCAGTGCTAGAGACCGCCTGACTAGCGGGAGGGAGAATGAGCAGTTCTTC. This encodes CSARDRLTSGRENEQFF.

This clonotype appeared many times. The chain employs TRBV30 and TRBJ2-5, with TRBD2 identical over 8 bases. Germline trimming cut 2 bases from V and 1 base from J; bases unmatched to any gene: 0. The germline gives CDR1 GTSNPN, CDR2 SVGIG (reference sequence). There are 13 residues in the CDR3. In DNA, the CDR3 is TGTGCCTGGAGTAGCGGGGGCCAAGAGACCCAGTACTTC. Translating it yields CAWSSGGQETQYF.

The gene calls are TRBV7-2 and TRBJ1-4; no clear D gene. V lost 2 bases to trimming and J lost 3 bases, with 10 bases between them. The germline V gene has CDR1 SGHTA and CDR2 FQGNSA. This CDR3 contains 15 residues. Here the CDR3 DNA reads TGTGCCAGCAGCTTATCGGGGAGGTCTAATGAAAAACTGTTTTTT. Translating gives CASSLSGRSNEKLFF.

V gene TRBV7-9 combines with J gene TRBJ2-7; D perhaps matches TRBD2 (5 bases). The CDR3 length is 15 residues. Deletions cut 5 bases from V and 2 bases from J, with 16 bases between. CDR1 and CDR2 (germline): SEHNR, FQNEAQ (reference sequence). The CDR3: CASSRDEGIAYEQYF. CDR3 in DNA: TGTGCCAGCAGCCGAGATGAGGGTATCGCCTACGAGCAGTACTTC.

Comment on this clonotype: A much more abundant neighbour one base away suggests this may be a read error. The genes are TRBV5-1 and TRBJ2-3, with 9 bases fitting TRBD2. Germline V CDR1 and CDR2: SGHRS, YFSETQ. This CDR3 is 14 amino acids long. The CDR3 nucleotides are TGCGCCAGCGGCTTAGCGGGAGAGCGAGATACGCAGTATTTT. It encodes CASGLAGERDTQYF.

On this clonotype: One end of the junction varies from germline; a read error may be responsible. The V and J genes are TRBV2 and TRBJ1-5; D is perhaps TRBD1 (6 bases). The CDR3 extends over 16 amino acids. Germline V gene data show CDR1 as SNHLY and CDR2 as FYNNEI. CDR3: CASSEMGRGSNPPQHF. CDR3 in DNA: TGTGCAAGCAGCGAAATGGGCAGGGGTAGCAATCCGCCCCAGCATTTT.

The V gene is TRBV20-1, the J gene TRBJ2-5, with D perhaps being TRBD1 or TRBD2 (5 bases each). Between the trimmed V and J ends, which lost 5 bases and 4 bases, there was a span of 14 bases. Germline CDR1 is DFQATT and CDR2 is SNEGSKA (reference sequence). This CDR3 spans 13 amino acids. The CDR3 loop is CSAPNTGTETQYF. The CDR3 bases are TGCAGTGCTCCCAACACCGGGACAGAGACCCAGTACTTC.

This clonotype occurred many times. The gene calls are TRBV6-1 and TRBJ1-6, with D uncertain. V was shortened by 1 base and J by 11 bases, with 6 bases between the two germline ends. CDR3 length: 12 amino acids. Germline-derived CDR1 and CDR2 are MNHNS and SASEGT. The CDR3 region is CASSEGHPPLHF. The DNA of the CDR3 is TGTGCCAGCAGTGAAGGGCATCCACCCCTCCACTTT.

This clonotype appeared a few times. Possible read error: a much larger clone is one base away. The J gene is TRBJ2-4, the V gene TRBV7-2; either TRBD1 or TRBD2 may supply D (5 bases each). This CDR3 region has 15 residues. Per the germline V gene, CDR1 is SGHTA and CDR2 is FQGNSA. The CDR3: CASSLDGTSQNIQHF. The CDR3 nucleotides read TGTGCCAGCAGCTTAGACGGGACGAGCCAAAACATTCAGCACTTC. Full variable domain (rest looked up from reference TRBV7-2 and TRBJ2-4): GAGVSQSPSNKVTEKGKDVELRCDPISGHTALYWYRQSLGQGLEFLIYFQGNSAPDKSGLPSDRFSAERTGGSVSTLTIQRTQQEDSAVYLCASSLDGTSQNIQHFGAGTRLSVL.

This clonotype showed up many times. The chain joins TRBV3-1 to TRBJ1-5; 9 bases are shared with TRBD1. V was pared by 3 bases and J by 9 bases, with 6 bases of the junction left unmatched. In germline, CDR1 is LGHDT, CDR2 YNNKEL (reference sequence). The CDR3 is 14 residues long. CDR3 in amino acids: CASSQVTGGLPQHF. DNA for the CDR3: TGTGCCAGCAGCCAGGTGACAGGGGGTCTGCCCCAGCATTTT.

This clonotype was detected ten times or more. V gene TRBV11-2 combines with J gene TRBJ2-5; D tentatively fits TRBD1 or TRBD2 (6 bases each). Per germline, CDR1 SGHAT and CDR2 FQNNGV. Trimming left V 2 bases short and J 4 bases short, with 17 bases between. This CDR3 contains 16 residues. The CDR3 here is CASSLYGGRQGETQYF. The CDR3 DNA reads TGTGCCAGCAGCTTATATGGGGGGCGGCAGGGAGAGACCCAGTACTTC.

A word on this clonotype: Since a much larger clone is just one base distant, this may be a read error. The rearrangement uses TRBV20-1 and TRBJ2-4; D call uncertain. The CDR3 consists of 15 residues. In germline, CDR1 is DFQATT, CDR2 SNEGSKA (reference sequence). The ends were cut back, 1 base at V and 0 bases at J, with 10 bases in the middle. The CDR3 nucleotides are TGCAGTGCTAGAGCGGCGGAGATAGCCAAAAACATTCAGTACTTC. This codes for CSARAAEIAKNIQYF.

V usage is TRBV11-2 and J usage is TRBJ2-4; TRBD2 matches 7 bases. Germline V gives CDR1 SGHAT, CDR2 FQNNGV. J was trimmed by 0 bases and V by 4 bases; bases with no gene match: 9. CDR3 length: 17 amino acids. The CDR3 nucleotides read TGTGCCAGCAGCTCCCCTACTAGCGCATTAGCCAAAAACATTCAGTACTTC. Encoded protein: CASSSPTSALAKNIQYF.

This chain links TRBV11-2 with TRBJ1-5, with D unclear. The CDR3 sequence is 15 residues long. Germline CDR1 is SGHAT and CDR2 is FQNNGV. V was trimmed by 5 bases and J by 11 bases, leaving 22 bases between them. The CDR3 sequence is CASSIRTSGVETQHF. CDR3 DNA sequence: TGTGCCAGCAGCATCAGGACTAGCGGGGTAGAGACCCAGCATTTT.

This clonotype came up many times. This chain connects TRBV7-9 to TRBJ1-1, with TRBD1 matching over 8 bases. The trim removed 3 bases at V and 6 bases at J, leaving 3 bases unmatched. The CDR3 is 13 amino acids. CDR1 SEHNR and CDR2 FQNEAQ come from the germline V gene (reference sequence). This chain's CDR3 is CASSLDRASEAFF. DNA of the CDR3: TGTGCCAGCAGCTTGGACAGGGCCTCTGAAGCTTTCTTT.

This clonotype was seen ten or more times. DNA of the CDR3: TGCAGTGCCCTGCTGACAGGGGGCGATCAGCCCCAGCATTTT. Its protein product is CSALLTGGDQPQHF. The V call is TRBV20-1, the J call TRBJ1-5; 10 nucleotides line up with TRBD1. Germline CDR1 reads DFQATT; CDR2 reads SNEGSKA (reference sequence). J gave up 5 bases and V 6 bases, and 7 bases lay outside the gene matches. The CDR3 runs 14 residues.

This clonotype was observed many times. This chain uses TRBV2 with TRBJ2-3; no firm D call. CDR3 length: 18 residues. V lost 6 bases and J 0 bases, leaving 22 bases between the germline ends. Per germline, CDR1 SNHLY and CDR2 FYNNEI. CDR3 region: CASRVRGRYSPSTDTQYF. The CDR3 DNA follows: TGTGCCAGCAGGGTCCGTGGGCGATACTCCCCTAGCACAGATACGCAGTATTTT.